Below are 21 T cell receptor beta chains sequenced from a single sample in a study of T-cell reconstitution after alpha-beta-depleted transplantation in children. Using unique molecular identifiers, the investigators prepared the TCRbeta library. TCRdb re-derived calls from the PCR reads in MiXCR, one entry per CDR3 protein. The sample has about 420,000 distinct CDR3 sequences, 15% to 20% seen once. This material consisted of PBMCs, mostly from graft donor cells, taken 360 days after TCRalphabeta/CD19-depleted stem cell transplant. These receptors were taken from a boy less than two years old who had a stem cell transplant for Wiskott-Aldrich syndrome, so the T cells may come from the graft donor.

In this sample, this clonotype turned up a few times. The chain combines TRBV29-1 with TRBJ2-3, with D possibly TRBD1 on 5 matching bases. Trimming shortened V by 7 bases and J by 0 bases, and 14 bases separated the two germline ends. The V gene's germline CDR1 is SQVTM and CDR2 ANQGSEA. The CDR3 is 14 residues long. The CDR3 loop reads CSGGHIPSTDTQYF. CDR3 nucleotide sequence: TGCAGCGGAGGACATATCCCTAGCACAGATACGCAGTATTTT.

This clonotype was counted a few times. This chain links TRBV5-1 with TRBJ2-7, with no clear D. The V and J ends lost 1 base and 4 bases respectively, with 18 bases between them. The CDR3 totals 16 residues. Germline V gene sequence: CDR1 SGHRS, CDR2 YFSETQ. The CDR3 nucleotides read TGCGCCAGCAGCTTGAAAAGTTTCCAGTTTGGATACGAGCAGTACTTC. Translated: CASSLKSFQFGYEQYF.

This chain connects TRBV27 to TRBJ2-7; D not certain. Germline lookup yields CDR1 MNHEY and CDR2 SMNVEV (reference sequence). CDR3 length equals 15 residues. Trimming took 2 bases from V and 3 from J, leaving 14 bases between them. This chain's CDR3 is CASSLRQAFHYEQYF. The CDR3 coding sequence is TGTGCCAGCAGTTTAAGGCAGGCGTTTCACTACGAGCAGTACTTC.

This clonotype came up a few times. The chain links TRBV11-2 to TRBJ2-2; D is perhaps TRBD2 (5 bases). V was shortened by 3 bases and J by 7 bases, with 15 bases between the two germline ends. The CDR3 consists of 15 residues. CDR1 and CDR2 from the germline V gene are SGHAT and FQNNGV. CDR3 loop: CASSFFRFRGGELFF. CDR3 in DNA: TGTGCCAGCAGCTTTTTTCGTTTTCGGGGCGGGGAGCTGTTTTTT.

This clonotype was counted a few times. V usage is TRBV7-9 and J usage is TRBJ2-1, with 9 bases matching TRBD1. Per the germline V gene, CDR1 is SEHNR and CDR2 is FQNEAQ (reference sequence). The CDR3 has 15 residues. Trimming cost V 4 bases and J 9 bases; bases outside gene matches: 10. CDR3 loop: CASSSYPGQGLEQFF. Written as DNA, the CDR3 is TGTGCCAGCAGCTCCTACCCGGGACAGGGACTTGAGCAGTTCTTC. Full variable domain (missing parts from reference TRBV7-9 and TRBJ2-1): DTGVSQNPRHKITKRGQNVTFRCDPISEHNRLYWYRQTLGQGPEFLTYFQNEAQLEKSRLLSDRFSAERPKGSFSTLEIQRTEQGDSAMYLCASSSYPGQGLEQFFGPGTRLTVL.

This clonotype was seen a handful of times. The chain carries TRBV7-9 and TRBJ2-7; no clear D gene. V was trimmed by 5 bases and J by 5 bases, leaving 19 bases between them. Germline CDR1 reads SEHNR; CDR2 reads FQNEAQ (reference sequence). The CDR3 length is 15 residues. The CDR3 spells CASSQGALFFDEQYF. Here the CDR3 DNA reads TGTGCCAGCAGCCAAGGAGCCCTTTTCTTCGACGAGCAGTACTTC.

This chain connects TRBV6-5 to TRBJ2-3; 9 bases map to TRBD1. From germline, CDR1 is MNHEY and CDR2 SVGAGI. With 2 bases clipped from V and 9 bases from J, the junction kept 12 bases outside the gene matches. The CDR3 spans 16 residues. This chain's CDR3 is CASSYSDRGFSKTQYF. As DNA, the CDR3 is TGTGCCAGCAGTTACAGCGACAGGGGGTTTTCAAAAACGCAGTATTTT.

This chain links TRBV11-1 with TRBJ2-6; D may correspond to TRBD1 or TRBD2 (5 bases each). There are 18 residues in the CDR3. The V end lost 8 bases, the J end lost 0 bases, and 20 bases lay between the germline ends. Germline V gives CDR1 SGHAT, CDR2 FQDESV (reference sequence). The CDR3 here is CASCPMGTLSSGANVLTF. Written as DNA, the CDR3 is TGTGCCAGCTGCCCCATGGGGACCTTGAGCTCTGGGGCCAACGTCCTGACTTTC.

The chain couples TRBV4-2 to TRBJ2-3; D possibly corresponds to TRBD2 (5 bases). V lost 0 bases and J lost 2, with 12 bases in between. Germline V gene data show CDR1 as LGHNA and CDR2 as YNFKEQ. CDR3 size: 16 residues. This CDR3 reads CASSQERGLLTDTQYF. Here the CDR3 DNA reads TGTGCCAGCAGCCAAGAACGAGGGCTTCTCACAGATACGCAGTATTTT.

This clonotype occurred a few times. This sequence joins TRBV11-2 and TRBJ2-7; 10 bases fit TRBD2. The CDR3 runs 19 residues. Germline CDR1 and CDR2: SGHAT and FQNNGV. V lost 5 bases and J lost 3; bases outside the gene matches: 19. Here the CDR3 DNA reads TGTGCCAGCAGCCTAATCGATCGACTAGCGGGTCCCCCCTACTACGAGCAGTACTTC. Translated: CASSLIDRLAGPPYYEQYF.

This clonotype has ten or more counts. V gene TRBV27 combines with J gene TRBJ2-1; no reliable D call. CDR3 length: 13 residues. Germline loops: CDR1 MNHEY, CDR2 SMNVEV (reference sequence). V was trimmed by 4 bases and J by 5 bases, leaving 9 bases between them. The CDR3 DNA reads TGTGCCAGCAGTTCTCGACGCGACAATGAGCAGTTCTTC. Translated, it gives CASSSRRDNEQFF.

This clonotype was counted a few times. V usage is TRBV29-1 and J usage is TRBJ2-6; D not resolved. The germline V gene has CDR1 SQVTM and CDR2 ANQGSEA. Trimming took off 4 bases at V and 2 bases at J, with 0 bases between the two ends. The CDR3 runs to 11 residues. In nucleotides, the CDR3 is TGCAGCGTTGCTGGGGCCAACGTCCTGACTTTC. This codes for CSVAGANVLTF.

The rearrangement joins TRBV27 to TRBJ2-4; TRBD1 agrees at 7 bases. Germline V gene lookup returns CDR1 MNHEY and CDR2 SMNVEV (reference sequence). This CDR3 has 16 amino acids. The V segment lost 4 bases and the J segment 0 bases; nucleotides outside the gene matches: 6. The CDR3 is CASSSYRGLAKNIQYF. CDR3 nucleotide sequence: TGTGCCAGCAGTTCCTACAGGGGATTAGCCAAAAACATTCAGTACTTC.

The chain employs TRBV18 and TRBJ2-5; D is unclear. V lost 3 bases and J lost 0, with 11 bases in between. The CDR3 loop spans 15 amino acids. Germline CDR1 and CDR2: KGHSH and LQKENI. CDR3 sequence reads: CASSPGYGNQETQYF. Here the CDR3 DNA reads TGTGCCAGCTCACCCGGTTATGGAAACCAAGAGACCCAGTACTTC.

The V and J genes are TRBV9 and TRBJ2-1, with TRBD2 matching over 7 bases. The CDR3 has 15 amino acids. Trimming removed 0 bases from V and 10 bases from J; junction bases left unmatched: 10. Germline V gives CDR1 SGDLS, CDR2 YYNGEE. DNA for the CDR3: TGTGCCAGCAGCGTAGTACCCAGCGGGGAGAACGAGCAGTTCTTC. This encodes CASSVVPSGENEQFF.

The rearrangement joins TRBV4-1 to TRBJ2-7; TRBD2 might be the D (6 bases). The CDR3 loop spans 18 amino acids. Germline V gives CDR1 MGHRA, CDR2 YSYEKL. V lost 0 bases to trimming and J lost 2 bases, with 20 bases between them. CDR3 loop: CASSQDRAGGAGTYEQYF. The DNA of the CDR3 is TGCGCCAGCAGCCAAGATAGAGCCGGAGGTGCGGGGACCTACGAGCAGTACTTC.

There are a few counts of this clonotype. The chain couples TRBV21-1 to TRBJ1-5; TRBD1, the D gene given by the table, was not confirmed from the DNA. TRBV21-1 is listed as a pseudogene. The length of the CDR3 is 15 residues. DNA of the CDR3: TGTGCCAGCAGCCCTTGGAAGGGGGCCAATCAGCCCCAGCATTTT. It codes for CASSPWKGANQPQHF.

This clonotype was seen a few times. This chain connects TRBV7-9 to TRBJ2-2; D is possibly TRBD1 (6 bases). V was cut by 6 bases and J by 0 bases, with 14 bases left in between. This CDR3 is 16 amino acids long. From germline, CDR1 is SEHNR and CDR2 FQNEAQ (reference sequence). The CDR3 here is CASSFRDIANTGELFF. The DNA for the CDR3 is TGTGCCAGCAGTTTCAGGGACATCGCGAACACCGGGGAGCTGTTTTTT.

V and J are TRBV6-1 and TRBJ2-1; 11 bases are shared with TRBD1. The CDR3 consists of 15 residues. The J segment lost 2 bases and the V segment lost 5 bases, leaving 2 bases of the junction unmatched. Germline V CDR1 and CDR2: MNHNS, SASEGT. This CDR3 reads CASSRTGGPYNEQFF. Here the CDR3 DNA reads TGTGCCAGCAGTCGGACAGGGGGCCCCTACAATGAGCAGTTCTTC.

This clonotype occurred a few times. V gene TRBV9 combines with J gene TRBJ2-7, with TRBD1 matching over 7 bases. This CDR3 has 15 residues. V was pared by 4 bases and J by 3 bases, with 10 bases of the junction left unmatched. In germline, CDR1 is SGDLS, CDR2 YYNGEE. CDR3 nucleotide sequence: TGTGCCAGCAGCCATCGACAGGGCTCTCTCTACGAGCAGTACTTC. Translation gives CASSHRQGSLYEQYF.

This clonotype has just a few counts. The V call is TRBV7-9, the J call TRBJ2-5, with 7 bases that match TRBD1. The CDR3 totals 13 residues. Germline loops: CDR1 SEHNR, CDR2 FQNEAQ (reference sequence). V dropped 0 bases and J dropped 10; count of bases not matched to a gene: 5. This CDR3 is CASSLARTGHQYF. The CDR3, as DNA: TGTGCCAGCAGCTTAGCGCGGACAGGACACCAGTACTTC.